The clone carrying this TCR beta chain occurred many times. The antigen remains unidentified. V was pared by 4 bases and J by 4 bases, with 13 bases between. CDR1 SGHTA and CDR2 FQGNSA come from the germline V gene. The CDR3 extends over 14 amino acids. Amplification targeted TCR beta CDR3 regions from RNA transcripts. The HTBI primer set was used in a first-round RT-PCR of the TCR CDR3. TCRdb recomputed calls from the multiplex PCR reads with MiXCR, one row per CDR3 protein. This sample has 600,000 or so distinct CDR3 sequences, with 46% found just once. The data were taken from a study of T cells in Graves' hyperthyroidism and ophthalmopathy. Study outcomes and limitations: Blood also contained most expanded thyroid clonotypes above 0.001. Median prediction lead before ophthalmopathy onset was 6.5 to 7 months with the model. Classification by a 13 V-J model distinguished ophthalmopathy from stable hyperthyroidism.

Diagnosis of hyperthyroidism was new in patients aged 18 to 65, and its duration was under 2 months. This chain connects TRBV7-2 to TRBJ2-5; no clear D gene. Sequencing was done on a sample of peripheral blood or thyroid tissue (not recorded which). This clonotype was sampled from a woman younger than 30 with Graves' hyperthyroidism. The CDR3: CASSYLRTSETQYF. The CDR3 DNA sequence: TGTGCCAGCAGCTACCTTAGAACCTCAGAGACCCAGTACTTC.